Listed here are 17 T cell receptor beta chains from one sample, sequenced in a study of T cells after yellow fever vaccination. TCRdb recomputed calls from the 5' RACE reads with MiXCR, one row per CDR3 protein. The data show some 550,000 distinct CDR3 sequences, 15% to 20% seen once. This material consisted of PBMCs, taken 15 days after the yellow fever booster vaccination. The receptors originated from a man younger than 40 who received the YFV17D yellow fever vaccine.

V and J are TRBV5-4 and TRBJ2-5; D gene uncertain. CDR1 is SGHNT and CDR2 is YYREEE in the germline V gene (reference sequence). CDR3 length: 12 amino acids. The CDR3 loop reads CAGGGRRETQYF. DNA for the CDR3: TGTGCGGGCGGTGGTAGGAGAGAGACCCAGTACTTC.

The rearrangement joins TRBV5-1 to TRBJ2-3; TRBD2 matches at 8 bases. This CDR3 region has 16 residues. After removal of 5 bases from V and 3 bases from J, the junction contained 11 bases not matched to a gene. Per the germline V gene, CDR1 is SGHRS and CDR2 is YFSETQ. CDR3 sequence reads: CASRPEEGGGTDTQYF. CDR3 coding DNA: TGCGCCAGCAGACCCGAGGAGGGCGGGGGGACAGATACGCAGTATTTT.

The V and J genes are TRBV20-1 and TRBJ2-3, with TRBD2 matching 9 bases. The CDR3 extends over 15 amino acids. CDR1 and CDR2 from the germline V gene are DFQATT and SNEGSKA (reference sequence). V lost 4 bases to trimming and J lost 1 base; unmatched junction nucleotides: 6. CDR3 residues: CSAIAGEYGTDTQYF. The CDR3 nucleotides are TGCAGTGCTATAGCGGGAGAATATGGCACAGATACGCAGTATTTT.

This clonotype was observed a single time. The chain links TRBV20-1 to TRBJ2-5; 7 nucleotides line up with TRBD2. J lost 5 bases, V lost 3 bases, and 15 bases had no gene match. CDR3 length: 16 residues. Per germline, CDR1 DFQATT and CDR2 SNEGSKA (reference sequence). Here the CDR3 reads CSASLPTSVPRETQYF. The CDR3 DNA is TGCAGTGCTAGTTTGCCCACTAGCGTCCCAAGGGAGACCCAGTACTTC.

The J gene is TRBJ1-5, the V gene TRBV7-2; the D gene is possibly TRBD1 (5 bases). V was shortened by 4 bases and J by 4 bases, with 8 bases between the two germline ends. The CDR3 has 13 amino acids. Germline lookup yields CDR1 SGHTA and CDR2 FQGNSA. The CDR3 sequence is CASSSGINQPQHF. In nucleotides, the CDR3 is TGTGCCAGCAGCTCAGGGATTAATCAGCCCCAGCATTTT.

V usage is TRBV20-1 and J usage is TRBJ1-4; 7 bases match TRBD1. This CDR3 is built from 14 residues. Per the germline V gene, CDR1 is DFQATT and CDR2 is SNEGSKA (reference sequence). After removal of 5 bases from V and 4 bases from J, the junction contained 7 bases not matched to a gene. DNA for the CDR3: TGCAGTGCTTCCAGGGGGTCGTTTAATGAAAAACTGTTTTTT. This sequence encodes CSASRGSFNEKLFF.

The chain uses TRBV5-4 and TRBJ2-3; 8 nucleotides align to TRBD1. CDR1 is SGHNT, CDR2 YYREEE, per germline (reference sequence). J was trimmed by 1 base and V by 4 bases; bases with no gene match: 11. The CDR3 is 17 amino acids. The CDR3 protein is CASSPSGQGLRTDTQYF. The CDR3, as DNA: TGTGCCAGCAGCCCGAGCGGACAGGGCCTACGCACAGATACGCAGTATTTT.

J is TRBJ2-3 and V is TRBV15, with D possibly called TRBD1 or TRBD2 (5 bases each). This CDR3 has 15 amino acids. V lost 1 base, J lost 4 bases, and 12 bases lay in between. Germline V gives CDR1 LNHNV, CDR2 YYDKDF (reference sequence). The CDR3 DNA follows: TGTGCCACCAGCAGAGCGGGGCGCATTTCAGATACGCAGTATTTT. Its protein is CATSRAGRISDTQYF.

V is TRBV4-3 and J is TRBJ2-1; the match to TRBD2 covers 15 bases. V was pared by 4 bases and J by 8 bases, with 3 bases of the junction left unmatched. The CDR3 covers 15 residues. The germline V gene has CDR1 LGHNA and CDR2 YSLEER. The CDR3 DNA reads TGCGCCAGCAGCCCCCGGACTAGCGGGAGGGATGAGCAGTTCTTC. It specifies CASSPRTSGRDEQFF.

The chain carries TRBV10-3 and TRBJ2-1; 7 nucleotides agree with TRBD1. The CDR3 has 14 amino acids. Trimming at V came to 11 bases and at J to 3 bases, leaving 10 bases not matched to a gene. The germline V gene encodes CDR1 ENHRY and CDR2 SYGVKD. For the CDR3, the DNA is TGTGCCGCCAAAGGGGGCGGACTCTACAATGAGCAGTTCTTC. Its translation: CAAKGGGLYNEQFF.

The chain recombines TRBV7-9 with TRBJ2-7; 8 bases are a match to TRBD1. The germline CDR1 and CDR2 sequences are SEHNR and FQNEAQ (reference sequence). J gave up 2 bases and V 6 bases, and 12 bases lay outside the gene matches. The CDR3 consists of 16 residues. The CDR3 DNA sequence: TGTGCCAGCAGACCGGGCGTGAGACAGGGGCCCTACGAGCAGTACTTC. Translated: CASRPGVRQGPYEQYF.

The rearrangement uses TRBV5-5 and TRBJ2-1, with TRBD1 identical over 10 bases. CDR3 length equals 17 residues. The junction had 16 bases not matched to a gene; V was cut back by 4 bases and J by 9 bases. Germline-derived CDR1 and CDR2 are SGHKS and YYEKEE (reference sequence). CDR3 amino acids: CASSPIPGQGIGGEQFF. CDR3 coding DNA: TGTGCCAGCAGCCCTATTCCGGGACAGGGGATCGGTGGTGAGCAGTTCTTC.

This clonotype has only a few counts. CDR3 in DNA: TGTGCCAGCAGCTTGAGCGCGTTAGCGGGAGCGGCTGGCACAGATACGCAGTATTTT. This encodes CASSLSALAGAAGTDTQYF. This chain links TRBV7-2 with TRBJ2-3; 9 positions agree with TRBD2. The CDR3 spans 19 residues. Germline loops: CDR1 SGHTA, CDR2 FQGNSA. V was clipped by 3 bases and J by 1 base; unmatched bases: 14.

This clonotype has a count of ten or more. This chain links TRBV7-2 with TRBJ2-7; 7 bases map to TRBD2. The CDR3 is 14 residues long. Trimming cost V 0 bases and J 2 bases; bases outside gene matches: 1. Per the germline V gene, CDR1 is SGHTA and CDR2 is FQGNSA. CDR3 sequence (DNA): TGTGCCAGCAGCTTAGCGGCGGGAGCCTACGAGCAGTACTTC. Translation gives CASSLAAGAYEQYF.

The DNA of the CDR3 is TGTGCCAGCAGCCAAGAATCTCCCGGGAGGGGGCCAGATACGCAGTATTTT. Translation gives CASSQESPGRGPDTQYF. The chain has TRBV4-2 and TRBJ2-3; a weak D match, TRBD2 (8 bases). Per germline, CDR1 LGHNA and CDR2 YNFKEQ. Between the trimmed V and J ends, which lost 0 bases and 4 bases, there was a span of 17 bases. The CDR3 has 17 amino acids.

In nucleotides, the CDR3 is TGTGCCACCAGTTTCAACAATGAGCAGTTCTTC. Translation gives CATSFNNEQFF. This chain links TRBV24-1 with TRBJ2-1; no clear D gene. The CDR3 runs to 11 residues. Germline CDR1 KGHDR, CDR2 SFDVKD. The V end lost 6 bases, the J end lost 5 bases, and 4 bases lay between the germline ends.

The chain uses TRBV18 and TRBJ2-2; TRBD1 matches at 7 bases. This CDR3 region has 17 residues. CDR1 is KGHSH, CDR2 LQKENI, per germline. J was trimmed by 1 base and V by 0 bases; bases with no gene match: 5. The CDR3 DNA is TGTGCCAGCTCACCACCGTCGGGACAGAAGAACACCGGGGAGCTGTTTTTT. The encoded protein is CASSPPSGQKNTGELFF.